This T cell receptor beta chain emerged from a study of early T cells in non-severe SARS-CoV-2 infection. The wider study: Unsorted whole-blood RNA was sequenced in bulk, leaving chains unpaired.

Attached unique molecular identifiers marked individual cDNA molecules. TCRdb reanalysed the 5' RACE reads using MiXCR and keeps one entry per CDR3 protein. The sample consists of tens of thousands of distinct CDR3 sequences, 10% to 15% of them appearing once. This TCR derives from an adult who was a healthcare worker with PCR-confirmed SARS-CoV-2 infection or an uninfected control (not recorded which). Sequencing used whole blood.

The CDR3 reads CASSADRNAGRAFF. The DNA of the CDR3 is TGCGCCAGCAGTGCCGACCGTAACGCCGGACGTGCTTTCTTT. The V and J genes are TRBV10-2 and TRBJ1-1; D gene ambiguous. The germline V gene encodes CDR1 WSHSY and CDR2 SAAADI. The V and J ends lost 4 bases and 11 bases respectively, with 20 bases between them. The CDR3 has 14 amino acids.